The 19 T cell receptor beta chains below all came from one sample that was sequenced in a study of blood T cell repertoires in COVID-19. Method: immunoSEQ multiplex PCR; TCRdb's copy keeps in-frame clones and lacks some. The table records some 260,000 clones, around 90% of them present only once. The sample comprised peripheral blood. The receptors derive from a woman between 65 and 79 years old with COVID-19, enrolled during active disease.

The chain carries TRBV10-3 and TRBJ2-1; 14 positions match TRBD2. Germline V gene lookup returns CDR1 ENHRY and CDR2 SYGVKD. The CDR3 spans 16 residues. The junction had 12 bases not matched to a gene; V was cut back by 8 bases and J by 9 bases. The CDR3, as DNA: TGTGCCATCGCAATCGGGGGGACTAGCGGGAGTTCTGAGCAGTTCTTC. Encoded protein: CAIAIGGTSGSSEQFF.

This chain links TRBV6-5 with TRBJ2-1; a possible D gene is TRBD2 (5 bases). CDR1 and CDR2 (germline): MNHEY, SVGAGI. The CDR3 extends over 15 amino acids. The ends were cut back, 7 bases at V and 4 bases at J, with 17 bases in the middle. Here the CDR3 DNA reads TGTGCCAGCATCTCAGGACTTGGGAGATACAATGAGCAGTTCTTC. It encodes CASISGLGRYNEQFF.

This chain connects TRBV5-1 to TRBJ2-7; D might be TRBD2 (6 bases). CDR3 length: 16 residues. V lost 4 bases and J lost 3, with 20 bases in between. The germline V gene encodes CDR1 SGHRS and CDR2 YFSETQ. The CDR3 bases are TGCGCCAGCAGCACGACCCGGGACTGGACTATCTACGAGCAGTACTTC. Residues: CASSTTRDWTIYEQYF.

This rearrangement joins TRBV4-3 to TRBJ2-5; no reliable D call. The CDR3 loop spans 13 amino acids. Trimming stripped 0 bases from V and 4 bases from J, with 6 bases between. From germline, CDR1 is LGHNA and CDR2 YSLEER. The CDR3 DNA sequence: TGCGCCAGCAGCCAAGAACGCGGAGAGACCCAGTACTTC. It yields the protein CASSQERGETQYF.

The chain joins TRBV4-3 to TRBJ1-2; 7 bases align to TRBD1. This CDR3 spans 14 amino acids. V shed 1 base, J shed 5 bases, and the junction held 4 bases outside the gene matches. Per germline, CDR1 LGHNA and CDR2 YSLEER. CDR3 coding DNA: TGCGCCAGCAGCCAAGTGACAGGGTGGTATGGCTACACCTTC. Encoded protein: CASSQVTGWYGYTF.

The chain carries TRBV28 and TRBJ2-3; TRBD2 might be the D (5 bases). The CDR3 contains 13 residues. Germline assignment: CDR1 MDHEN and CDR2 SYDVKM. The V gene lost 6 bases and the J gene lost 1 base, with 8 bases spanning the gap. The CDR3 loop is CASRSSGTDTQYF. In nucleotides, the CDR3 is TGTGCCAGCAGAAGTAGCGGCACAGATACGCAGTATTTT.

Here the CDR3 reads CASSQVRADTQYF. The CDR3, as DNA: TGCGCCAGCAGCCAAGTTCGAGCAGATACGCAGTATTTT. The chain joins TRBV4-3 to TRBJ2-3; D call uncertain. Germline CDR1 reads LGHNA; CDR2 reads YSLEER. V gave up 1 base and J gave up 4 bases, with 6 bases separating them. The CDR3 is 13 residues long.

This chain connects TRBV4-2 to TRBJ2-2; 9 bases match TRBD2. Germline V gene sequence: CDR1 LGHNA, CDR2 YNFKEQ. The CDR3 spans 16 residues. The ends lost 4 bases at V and 4 bases at J; junction bases unmatched: 7. The CDR3 bases are TGTGCCAGCAGCCGGGGGGCGGGAGGGCCCACCGGGGAGCTGTTTTTT. It codes for CASSRGAGGPTGELFF.

J is TRBJ1-2 and V is TRBV7-8; the D gene is possibly TRBD1 (6 bases). Between the trimmed V and J ends, which lost 5 bases and 3 bases, there was a span of 13 bases. Germline lookup yields CDR1 SGHVS and CDR2 FQNEAQ. CDR3 length: 14 amino acids. The CDR3 DNA follows: TGTGCCAGCAGCCGAGACAGGACCTACTATGGCTACACCTTC. Translating it yields CASSRDRTYYGYTF.

The CDR3 is CASRSKQGAFGSYTF. The CDR3 nucleotides are TGTGCCAGTAGATCTAAACAGGGGGCCTTCGGTAGCTACACCTTC. This sequence joins TRBV19 and TRBJ1-2; 9 bases map to TRBD1. CDR1 is LNHDA and CDR2 is SQIVND in the germline V gene (reference sequence). The V gene end was trimmed by 6 bases and the J gene end by 9 bases; junction bases not matched to a gene: 14. The CDR3 is made up of 15 amino acids.

This chain links TRBV28 with TRBJ1-1; D remains ambiguous. This CDR3 has 16 residues. Germline CDR1 reads MDHEN; CDR2 reads SYDVKM. Trimming shortened V by 2 bases and J by 1 base, and 14 bases separated the two germline ends. DNA of the CDR3: TGTGCCAGCAGTTTAAGCCCATACGGAGAGAACACTGAAGCTTTCTTT. Amino acids: CASSLSPYGENTEAFF. The full variable domain, completed using reference TRBV28 and TRBJ1-1, is DVKVTQSSRYLVKRTGEKVFLECVQDMDHENMFWYRQDPGLGLRLIYFSYDVKMKEKGDIPEGYSVSREKKERFSLILESASTNQTSMYLCASSLSPYGENTEAFFGQGTRLTVV.

The chain couples TRBV6-5 to TRBJ2-2, with 9 nucleotides matching TRBD1. V was clipped by 2 bases and J by 6 bases; unmatched bases: 4. This CDR3 is 15 amino acids long. The germline CDR1 and CDR2 sequences are MNHEY and SVGAGI. In DNA form, the CDR3 reads TGTGCCAGCAGTTACGGGACAGGGATCTCCGGGGAGCTGTTTTTT. It translates to CASSYGTGISGELFF.

This clone showed up just once. The chain is built from TRBV6-5 and TRBJ2-2; D remains ambiguous. The V end lost 6 bases, the J end lost 5 bases, and 4 bases lay between the germline ends. The V gene's germline CDR1 is MNHEY and CDR2 SVGAGI. This CDR3 region has 11 residues. The DNA for the CDR3 is TGTGCCAGCAGATCAACCGGGGAGCTGTTTTTT. Its translation: CASRSTGELFF.

This clone is a singleton in its sample. For the CDR3, the DNA is TGTGCCAGCAGCTCGGGACAGCCGGGGTTGGAGCCCCAGCATTTT. As protein: CASSSGQPGLEPQHF. This sequence joins TRBV28 and TRBJ1-5; 7 positions match TRBD1. This CDR3 has 15 amino acids. V lost 6 bases, J lost 8 bases, and 13 bases stayed unmatched. The germline V gene has CDR1 MDHEN and CDR2 SYDVKM.

V gene TRBV9 combines with J gene TRBJ2-5, with 8 bases lining up with TRBD2. V dropped 6 bases and J dropped 5; count of bases not matched to a gene: 6. This CDR3 spans 13 amino acids. The germline V gene has CDR1 SGDLS and CDR2 YYNGEE. As DNA, the CDR3 is TGTGCCAGCAACAGCGGGAGCCAGGAGACCCAGTACTTC. This encodes CASNSGSQETQYF. The full variable domain, completed using reference TRBV9 and TRBJ2-5, is DSGVTQTPKHLITATGQRVTLRCSPRSGDLSVYWYQQSLDQGLQFLIQYYNGEERAKGNILERFSAQQFPDLHSELNLSSLELGDSALYFCASNSGSQETQYFGPGTRLLVL.

The chain has TRBV6-5 and TRBJ1-6; TRBD1 might be the D (6 bases). V was clipped by 7 bases and J by 7 bases, with 17 bases between them. The CDR3 is 15 residues long. Germline CDR1 MNHEY, CDR2 SVGAGI. Here the CDR3 DNA reads TGTGCCAGCAATCGGGCAGGGGTCGGGAATTCACCCCTCCACTTT. Amino acids: CASNRAGVGNSPLHF.

The chain joins TRBV11-3 to TRBJ1-1; D is perhaps TRBD1 (5 bases). With 3 bases removed from V and 4 bases from J, the gap between germline ends came to 6 bases. The CDR3 spans 12 residues. Germline V gene sequence: CDR1 SGHNT, CDR2 YENEEA. The CDR3 DNA is TGTGCCAGCAGCTTTAGGGGCACTGAAGCTTTCTTT. Its translation: CASSFRGTEAFF.

The chain couples TRBV6-6 to TRBJ1-3; D not resolved. Trimming pared 0 bases from V and 0 bases from J, leaving 6 bases between. Germline CDR1 MNHNY, CDR2 SVGAGI (reference sequence). The CDR3 is made up of 15 amino acids. Here the CDR3 DNA reads TGTGCCAGCAGTTACTCGTCGAGCTCTGGAAACACCATATATTTT. Its protein product is CASSYSSSSGNTIYF.

This chain connects TRBV28 to TRBJ1-3; possible D gene TRBD1, 6 bases. This CDR3 is 16 amino acids long. V lost 2 bases to trimming and J lost 3 bases, with 14 bases between them. Germline CDR1 is MDHEN and CDR2 is SYDVKM. This CDR3 is CASSLNLAGVGNTIYF. The CDR3 DNA reads as TGTGCCAGCAGTTTAAATCTCGCAGGGGTTGGAAACACCATATATTTT. Supplemented by reference TRBV28 and TRBJ1-3, the full variable domain reads DVKVTQSSRYLVKRTGEKVFLECVQDMDHENMFWYRQDPGLGLRLIYFSYDVKMKEKGDIPEGYSVSREKKERFSLILESASTNQTSMYLCASSLNLAGVGNTIYFGEGSWLTVV.